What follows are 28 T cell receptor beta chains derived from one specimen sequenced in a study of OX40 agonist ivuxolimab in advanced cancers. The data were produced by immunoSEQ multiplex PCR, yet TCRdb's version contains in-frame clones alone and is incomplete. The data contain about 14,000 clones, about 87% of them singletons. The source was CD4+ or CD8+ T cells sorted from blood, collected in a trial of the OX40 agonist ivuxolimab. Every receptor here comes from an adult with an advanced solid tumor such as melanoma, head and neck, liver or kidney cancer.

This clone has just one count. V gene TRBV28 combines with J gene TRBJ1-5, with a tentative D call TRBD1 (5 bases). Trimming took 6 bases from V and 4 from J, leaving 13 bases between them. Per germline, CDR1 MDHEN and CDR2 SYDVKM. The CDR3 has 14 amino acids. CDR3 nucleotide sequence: TGTGCCAGCAGACCTCCGGGGGGAAATCAGCCCCAGCATTTT. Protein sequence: CASRPPGGNQPQHF.

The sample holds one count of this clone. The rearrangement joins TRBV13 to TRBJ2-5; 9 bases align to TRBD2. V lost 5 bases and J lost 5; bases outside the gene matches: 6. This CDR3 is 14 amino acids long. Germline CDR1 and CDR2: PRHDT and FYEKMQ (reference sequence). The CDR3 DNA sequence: TGTGCCAGCAGCCTCGCGGGGGGGCGGGAGACCCAGTACTTC. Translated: CASSLAGGRETQYF.

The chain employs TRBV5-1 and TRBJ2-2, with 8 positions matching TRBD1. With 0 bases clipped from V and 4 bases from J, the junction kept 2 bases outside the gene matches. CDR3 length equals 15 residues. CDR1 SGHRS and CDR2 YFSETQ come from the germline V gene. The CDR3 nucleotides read TGCGCCAGCAGCTTGGCAGGGGGCATCACCGGGGAGCTGTTTTTT. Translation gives CASSLAGGITGELFF.

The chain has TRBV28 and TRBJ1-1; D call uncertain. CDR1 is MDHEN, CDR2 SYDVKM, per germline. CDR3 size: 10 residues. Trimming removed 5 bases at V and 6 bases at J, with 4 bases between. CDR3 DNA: TGTGCCAGCAGTCGTGCTGAAGCTTTCTTT. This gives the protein CASSRAEAFF.

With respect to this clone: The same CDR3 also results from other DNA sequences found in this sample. The CDR3 nucleotides read TGTGCCAGCTCACCAGGCCAGAGCTCCTACAATGAGCAGTTCTTC. The encoded protein is CASSPGQSSYNEQFF. The chain couples TRBV18 to TRBJ2-1; D remains unclear. V gave up 2 bases and J gave up 0 bases, with 8 bases separating them. CDR1 and CDR2 from the germline V gene are KGHSH and LQKENI. The CDR3 totals 15 residues.

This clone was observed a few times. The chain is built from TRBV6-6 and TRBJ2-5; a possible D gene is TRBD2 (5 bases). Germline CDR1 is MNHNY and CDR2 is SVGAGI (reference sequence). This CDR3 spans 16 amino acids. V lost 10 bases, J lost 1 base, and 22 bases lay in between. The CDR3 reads CATEYEGGMFQETQYF. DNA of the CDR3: TGTGCCACCGAGTATGAGGGTGGGATGTTCCAAGAGACCCAGTACTTC.

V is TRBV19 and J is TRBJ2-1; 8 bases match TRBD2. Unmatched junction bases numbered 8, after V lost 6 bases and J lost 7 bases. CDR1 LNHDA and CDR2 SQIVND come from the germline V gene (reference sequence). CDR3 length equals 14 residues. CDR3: CASSWPAGENEQFF. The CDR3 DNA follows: TGTGCCAGTAGCTGGCCAGCGGGAGAAAATGAGCAGTTCTTC.

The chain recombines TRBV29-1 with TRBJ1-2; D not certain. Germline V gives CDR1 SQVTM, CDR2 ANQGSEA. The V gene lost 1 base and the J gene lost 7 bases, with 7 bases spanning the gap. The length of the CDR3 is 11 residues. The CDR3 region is CSVEGGGGYTF. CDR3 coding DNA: TGCAGCGTTGAAGGTGGTGGTGGCTACACCTTC.

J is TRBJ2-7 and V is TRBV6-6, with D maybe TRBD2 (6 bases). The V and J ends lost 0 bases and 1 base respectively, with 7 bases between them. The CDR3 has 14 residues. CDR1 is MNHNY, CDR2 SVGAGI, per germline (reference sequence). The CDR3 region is CASSYSGGSYEQYF. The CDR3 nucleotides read TGTGCCAGCAGTTACTCGGGGGGATCCTACGAGCAGTACTTC.

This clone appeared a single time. CDR3 protein: CATSTTDKETPGELFF. In DNA, the CDR3 is TGTGCCACCAGCACCACAGATAAAGAAACACCGGGGGAGCTGTTTTTT. V and J are TRBV15 and TRBJ2-2; the D is unclear. The CDR3 covers 16 residues. Germline values: CDR1 LNHNV, CDR2 YYDKDF (reference sequence). Trimming took 4 bases from V and 8 from J, leaving 20 bases between them.

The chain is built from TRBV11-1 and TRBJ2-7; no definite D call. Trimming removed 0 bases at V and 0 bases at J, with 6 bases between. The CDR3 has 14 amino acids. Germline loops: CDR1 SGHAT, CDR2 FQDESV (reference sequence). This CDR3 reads CASSLARNSYEQYF. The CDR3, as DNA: TGTGCCAGCAGCTTAGCGCGCAACTCCTACGAGCAGTACTTC.

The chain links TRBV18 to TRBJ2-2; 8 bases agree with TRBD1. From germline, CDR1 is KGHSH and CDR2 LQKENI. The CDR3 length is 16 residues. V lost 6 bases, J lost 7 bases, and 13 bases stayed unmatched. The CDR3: CASSPGQGQYGGELFF. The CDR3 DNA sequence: TGTGCCAGCTCCCCCGGACAGGGACAATATGGCGGGGAGCTGTTTTTT.

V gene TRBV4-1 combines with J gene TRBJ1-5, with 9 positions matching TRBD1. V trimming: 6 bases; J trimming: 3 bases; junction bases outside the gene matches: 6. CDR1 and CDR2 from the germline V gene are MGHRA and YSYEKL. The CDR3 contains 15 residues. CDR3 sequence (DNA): TGCGCCAGCAGATCTACAGGGGGCAACAATCAGCCCCAGCATTTT. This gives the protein CASRSTGGNNQPQHF.

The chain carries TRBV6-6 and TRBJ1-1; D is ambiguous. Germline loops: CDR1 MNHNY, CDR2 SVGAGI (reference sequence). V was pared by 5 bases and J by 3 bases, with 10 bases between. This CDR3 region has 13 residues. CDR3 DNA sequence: TGTGCCAGCAGTCGATCAGCGGACACTGAAGCTTTCTTT. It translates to CASSRSADTEAFF.

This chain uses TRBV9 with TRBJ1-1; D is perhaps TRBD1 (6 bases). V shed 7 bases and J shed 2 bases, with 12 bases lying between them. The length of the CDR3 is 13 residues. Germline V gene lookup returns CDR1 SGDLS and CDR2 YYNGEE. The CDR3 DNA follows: TGTGCCAGCGAGGGGGGTAAAAACACTGAAGCTTTCTTT. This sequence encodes CASEGGKNTEAFF.

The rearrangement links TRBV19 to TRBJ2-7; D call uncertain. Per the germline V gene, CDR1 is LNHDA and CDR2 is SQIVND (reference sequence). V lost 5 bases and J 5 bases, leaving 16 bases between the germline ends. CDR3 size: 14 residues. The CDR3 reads CASSPWKSLHEQYF. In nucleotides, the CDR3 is TGTGCCAGTAGTCCCTGGAAAAGCCTACACGAGCAGTACTTC.

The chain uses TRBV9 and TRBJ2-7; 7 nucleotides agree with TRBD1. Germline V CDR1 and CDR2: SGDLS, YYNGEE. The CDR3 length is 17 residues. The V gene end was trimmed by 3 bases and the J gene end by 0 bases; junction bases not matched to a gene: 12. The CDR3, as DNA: TGTGCCAGCAGCGATTCACCGGGACAGACAACCTCCTACGAGCAGTACTTC. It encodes CASSDSPGQTTSYEQYF.

CDR3 region: CASSPLGTPNTGELFF. The CDR3 nucleotides read TGTGCCAGCTCCCCTTTAGGGACACCTAACACCGGGGAGCTGTTTTTT. V is TRBV18 and J is TRBJ2-2, with D maybe TRBD1 (6 bases). The CDR3 contains 16 residues. The V gene's germline CDR1 is KGHSH and CDR2 LQKENI. V lost 6 bases to trimming and J lost 2 bases, with 16 bases between them.

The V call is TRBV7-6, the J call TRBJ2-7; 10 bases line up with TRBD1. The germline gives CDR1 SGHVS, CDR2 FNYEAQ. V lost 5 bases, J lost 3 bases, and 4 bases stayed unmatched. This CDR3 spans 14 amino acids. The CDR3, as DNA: TGTGCCAGCAGCCACGGACAGGGGGGCTACGAGCAGTACTTC. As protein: CASSHGQGGYEQYF.

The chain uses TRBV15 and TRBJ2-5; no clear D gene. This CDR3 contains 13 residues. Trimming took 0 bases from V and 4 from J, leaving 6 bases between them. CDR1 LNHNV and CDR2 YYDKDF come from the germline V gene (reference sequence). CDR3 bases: TGTGCCACCAGCAGAGATTTGGCAGAGACCCAGTACTTC. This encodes CATSRDLAETQYF.

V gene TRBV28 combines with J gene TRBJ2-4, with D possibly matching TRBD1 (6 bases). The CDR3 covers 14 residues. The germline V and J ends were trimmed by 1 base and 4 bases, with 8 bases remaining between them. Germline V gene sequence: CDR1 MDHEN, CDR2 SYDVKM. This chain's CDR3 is CASSLSTGKNIQYF. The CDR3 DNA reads TGTGCCAGCAGTTTATCCACAGGGAAAAACATTCAGTACTTC.

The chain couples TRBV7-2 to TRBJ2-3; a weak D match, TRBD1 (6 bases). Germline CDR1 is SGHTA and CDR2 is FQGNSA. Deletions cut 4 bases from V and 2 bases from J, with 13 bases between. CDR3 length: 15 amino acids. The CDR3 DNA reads TGTGCCAGCAGCTGGTCCGACAGGCCCACAGATACGCAGTATTTT. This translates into CASSWSDRPTDTQYF.

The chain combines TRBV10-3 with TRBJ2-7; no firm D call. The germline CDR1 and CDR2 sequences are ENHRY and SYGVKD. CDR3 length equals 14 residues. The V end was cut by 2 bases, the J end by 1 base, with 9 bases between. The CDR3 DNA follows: TGTGCCATCAGTGAGGGGGTGGGATCCTACGAGCAGTACTTC. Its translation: CAISEGVGSYEQYF.

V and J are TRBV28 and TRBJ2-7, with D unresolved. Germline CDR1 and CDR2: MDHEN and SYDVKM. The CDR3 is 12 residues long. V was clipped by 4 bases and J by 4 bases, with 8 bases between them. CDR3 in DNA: TGTGCCAGCAGTTCCATCAAGTACGAGCAGTACTTC. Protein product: CASSSIKYEQYF.

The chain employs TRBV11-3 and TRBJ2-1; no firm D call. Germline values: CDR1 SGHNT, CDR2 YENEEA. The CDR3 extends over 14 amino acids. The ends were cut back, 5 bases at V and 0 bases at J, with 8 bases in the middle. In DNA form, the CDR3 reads TGTGCCAGCAGCCTCAGTATCTCCTACAATGAGCAGTTCTTC. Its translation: CASSLSISYNEQFF.

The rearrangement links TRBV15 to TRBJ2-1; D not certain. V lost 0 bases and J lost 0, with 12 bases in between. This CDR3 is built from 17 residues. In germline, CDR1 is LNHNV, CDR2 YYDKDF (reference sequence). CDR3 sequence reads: CATSRDSGPSSYNEQFF. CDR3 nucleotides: TGTGCCACCAGCAGAGATTCCGGTCCGAGCTCCTACAATGAGCAGTTCTTC.

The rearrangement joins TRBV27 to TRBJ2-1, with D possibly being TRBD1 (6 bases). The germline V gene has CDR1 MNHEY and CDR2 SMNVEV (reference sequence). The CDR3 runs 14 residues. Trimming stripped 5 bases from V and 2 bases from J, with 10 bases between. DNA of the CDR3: TGTGCCAGCAGTCCCAGGACAGCCTACAATGAGCAGTTCTTC. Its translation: CASSPRTAYNEQFF.

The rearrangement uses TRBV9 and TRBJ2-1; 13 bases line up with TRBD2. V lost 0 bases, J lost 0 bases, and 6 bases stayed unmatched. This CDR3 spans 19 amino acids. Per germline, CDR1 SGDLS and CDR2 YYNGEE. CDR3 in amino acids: CASSVGLAGGSSSYNEQFF. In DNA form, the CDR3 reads TGTGCCAGCAGCGTAGGACTAGCGGGGGGTTCGAGCTCCTACAATGAGCAGTTCTTC.